The source of this T cell receptor beta chain is a study of OX40 agonist ivuxolimab in advanced cancers. The germline V gene has CDR1 SGHRS and CDR2 YFSETQ. Trimming left V 0 bases short and J 0 bases short, with 13 bases between. This CDR3 has 17 residues. Clones were sequenced by immunoSEQ multiplex PCR, and TCRdb holds only the in-frame ones, with some missing. The repertoire holds about 62,000 clones, roughly 85% seen once, with just under 4% in the top ten. The origin of this receptor is an adult with an advanced solid tumor such as melanoma, head and neck, liver or kidney cancer. This specimen consisted of CD4+ or CD8+ T cells sorted from blood, obtained in a trial of the OX40 agonist ivuxolimab. The chain joins TRBV5-1 to TRBJ1-3; a possible D gene is TRBD1 (6 bases). The chain's CDR3 is CASSLAGAVSSGNTIYF. The CDR3 bases are TGCGCCAGCAGCTTGGCGGGGGCAGTCTCCTCTGGAAACACCATATATTTT.